This TCR beta chain derives from a study of T cells after yellow fever vaccination. Across the whole study: SMART-Seq v4 Ultra Low Input handled preparation of low-cell-number fractions.

V trimming: 4 bases; J trimming: 5 bases; junction bases outside the gene matches: 14. Looked up from germline, CDR1 is LGHNA and CDR2 is YSLEER. The CDR3 has 18 amino acids. Overall study results and limits: Overall, a small share of clonotypes was seen in both CD4 and CD8 compartments. Re-detected after boosting: most primary clones, almost 97% of CD4 and under 90% of CD8.

Concerning this clonotype: Its antigen is undetermined.

TCRdb used MiXCR to reprocess the 5' RACE reads, holding one entry per CDR3 protein. The sample comprises approximately 550,000 distinct CDR3 sequences, about 19% of which are singletons, and roughly an eighth rests with the top ten. Sequenced material: PBMCs, taken 15 days after the yellow fever booster vaccination. V and J are TRBV4-3 and TRBJ2-1; 10 nucleotides agree with TRBD2. This TCR was recovered from a young man who received the YFV17D yellow fever vaccine. The CDR3 reads CASSRFLTLAGAHNEQFF. DNA of the CDR3: TGCGCCAGCAGCCGCTTCCTGACTCTAGCGGGAGCCCACAATGAGCAGTTCTTC.